This T cell receptor beta chain was documented in a study of blood T cell repertoires in COVID-19. Trimming removed 1 base at V and 8 bases at J, with 14 bases between. The CDR3 contains 15 residues. Germline V gene data show CDR1 as LGHNA and CDR2 as YSLEER. Clones were sequenced by immunoSEQ multiplex PCR, and TCRdb holds only the in-frame ones, with some missing. This table holds fewer than 300,000 clones, around 82% found once. The chain has TRBV4-3 and TRBJ1-4, with D unclear. The sample was peripheral blood. The sequence was obtained from a person aged 70 to 80 with COVID-19, enrolled during active disease. CDR3 region: CASSQGGVSFEKLFF. CDR3 DNA sequence: TGCGCCAGCAGCCAAGGCGGGGTCTCATTCGAAAAACTGTTTTTT.